These 28 T cell receptor beta chains share one sample of origin, sequenced in a study of CD8 T cells in Susac syndrome. RNA in amounts of about 0.5 to 1 ug was reverse transcribed with random hexamers. Using its own MiXCR run on the immunoSEQ multiplex PCR reads, TCRdb lists one record per CDR3 protein. The table records about 73,000 distinct CDR3 sequences, about 95% of them present only once. Input material: CD8+ T cells from PBMCs. Every receptor here comes from a human donor with multiple sclerosis.

The rearrangement uses TRBV29-1 and TRBJ2-7, with D possibly matching TRBD1 (5 bases). CDR1 is SQVTM, CDR2 ANQGSEA, per germline. The CDR3 totals 14 residues. V was trimmed by 2 bases and J by 0 bases, leaving 11 bases between them. CDR3 nucleotide sequence: TGCAGCGTTGAAAACAGGTCGACCTCCTACGAGCAGTACTTC. Protein: CSVENRSTSYEQYF.

This chain uses TRBV7-9 with TRBJ2-3, with TRBD2 matching over 13 bases. CDR3 size: 16 residues. Trimming cost V 6 bases and J 2 bases; bases outside gene matches: 5. Germline-derived CDR1 and CDR2 are SEHNR and FQNEAQ (reference sequence). CDR3 sequence reads: CASRRLAGGLTDTQYF. DNA of the CDR3: TGTGCCAGCAGACGACTAGCGGGAGGTCTCACAGATACGCAGTATTTT.

The genes are TRBV16 and TRBJ1-1; no clear D gene. The CDR3 runs 13 residues. Germline CDR1 reads KGHSY; CDR2 reads FQNENV. V was trimmed by 4 bases and J by 2 bases, leaving 8 bases between them. The CDR3 DNA reads TGTGCCAGCAGCCCCTGGCTCAACACTGAAGCTTTCTTT. Protein: CASSPWLNTEAFF.

This chain uses TRBV20-1 with TRBJ1-1, with D perhaps TRBD1 (5 bases). The CDR3 length is 13 residues. Trimming removed 5 bases at V and 2 bases at J, with 12 bases between. Germline V lookup: CDR1 DFQATT, CDR2 SNEGSKA (reference sequence). DNA for the CDR3: TGCAGTGCTCCGGGGGTCTTTAACACTGAAGCTTTCTTT. Its translation: CSAPGVFNTEAFF.

The chain uses TRBV19 and TRBJ2-1; possibly TRBD2 for D (5 bases). This CDR3 is 16 amino acids long. Germline CDR1 and CDR2: LNHDA and SQIVND (reference sequence). V lost 3 bases and J lost 3, with 15 bases in between. Here the CDR3 DNA reads TGTGCCAGTAGTATCGAACTAGACCCCCTCTACAATGAGCAGTTCTTC. This gives the protein CASSIELDPLYNEQFF.

This clonotype was seen more than once but under ten times. The chain has TRBV29-1 and TRBJ1-1, with D tentatively TRBD1 (6 bases). Per the germline V gene, CDR1 is SQVTM and CDR2 is ANQGSEA. Between the trimmed V and J ends, which lost 6 bases and 1 base, there was a span of 9 bases. CDR3 size: 12 residues. CDR3 coding DNA: TGCAGCGTCGGACAGACGAACACTGAAGCTTTCTTT. As protein: CSVGQTNTEAFF. Filled out from reference TRBV29-1 and TRBJ1-1, the complete variable domain reads SAVISQKPSRDICQRGTSLTIQCQVDSQVTMMFWYRQQPGQSLTLIATANQGSEATYESGFVIDKFPISRPNLTFSTLTVSNMSPEDSSIYLCSVGQTNTEAFFGQGTRLTVV.

The V and J genes are TRBV5-4 and TRBJ1-4; tentatively, D is TRBD1 (6 bases). Germline-derived CDR1 and CDR2 are SGHNT and YYREEE (reference sequence). This CDR3 comprises 14 residues. V was clipped by 4 bases and J by 6 bases, with 13 bases between them. CDR3 coding DNA: TGTGCCAGCAGCCGGGGGCCAGGGGATGAAAAACTGTTTTTT. The encoded protein is CASSRGPGDEKLFF.

The chain links TRBV6-2 or TRBV6-3 to TRBJ2-7; D remains unclear. The CDR3 covers 17 residues. CDR1 is MNHEY, CDR2 SVGEGT, per germline. V lost 5 bases, J lost 2 bases, and 22 bases lay in between. The CDR3 is CASSKLLDIAIPYEQYF. The CDR3 nucleotides are TGTGCCAGCAGTAAACTCCTCGACATCGCAATTCCCTACGAGCAGTACTTC.

The J gene is TRBJ1-5, the V gene TRBV19; tentatively, D is TRBD1 (5 bases). CDR1 and CDR2 from the germline V gene are LNHDA and SQIVND (reference sequence). V lost 5 bases and J lost 3, with 11 bases in between. CDR3 size: 14 residues. The CDR3 reads CASSVDSANQPQHF. The CDR3, as DNA: TGTGCCAGTAGTGTTGACAGCGCCAATCAGCCCCAGCATTTT.

This clonotype was found a few times. The chain is built from TRBV5-4 and TRBJ2-7, with 10 bases matching TRBD1. Germline CDR1 and CDR2: SGHNT and YYREEE (reference sequence). The CDR3 is made up of 15 amino acids. V was pared by 1 base and J by 8 bases, with 9 bases of the junction left unmatched. The CDR3: CASSLRGQGSTKQYF. CDR3 sequence (DNA): TGTGCCAGCAGCTTGAGGGGACAGGGGTCTACGAAGCAGTACTTC.

The rearrangement links TRBV5-4 to TRBJ2-5; 9 bases agree with TRBD2. V lost 0 bases, J lost 2 bases, and 5 bases stayed unmatched. The CDR3 spans 16 residues. In germline, CDR1 is SGHNT, CDR2 YYREEE (reference sequence). The CDR3, as DNA: TGTGCCAGCAGCTTGGATAGCGGGGGACGGCAAGAGACCCAGTACTTC. This gives the protein CASSLDSGGRQETQYF.

The chain uses TRBV3-1 and TRBJ2-7; 10 bases align to TRBD2. The CDR3 extends over 15 amino acids. Germline loops: CDR1 LGHDT, CDR2 YNNKEL (reference sequence). V was pared by 0 bases and J by 3 bases, with 2 bases of the junction left unmatched. CDR3 nucleotide sequence: TGTGCCAGCAGCCAAGAACCTAGCGGGAGCTACGAGCAGTACTTC. It yields the protein CASSQEPSGSYEQYF.

The chain uses TRBV30 and TRBJ1-5, with D hard to call. The CDR3 spans 13 residues. CDR1 is GTSNPN, CDR2 SVGIG, per germline (reference sequence). The V end lost 1 base, the J end lost 8 bases, and 12 bases lay between the germline ends. Here the CDR3 reads CAWSASIQKPQHF. CDR3 in DNA: TGTGCCTGGAGTGCAAGCATCCAAAAGCCCCAGCATTTT. Full variable domain (remainder filled in from reference TRBV30 and TRBJ1-5): SQTIHQWPATLVQPVGSPLSLECTVEGTSNPNLYWYRQAAGRGLQLLFYSVGIGQISSEVPQNLSASRPQDRQFILSSKKLLLSDSGFYLCAWSASIQKPQHFGDGTRLSIL.

The chain couples TRBV2 to TRBJ2-7, with 8 bases matching TRBD2. Looked up from germline, CDR1 is SNHLY and CDR2 is FYNNEI. V shed 9 bases and J 5 bases; nucleotides not matched to a gene: 3. There are 11 residues in the CDR3. CDR3 nucleotide sequence: TGTGCCAGTAGCGGGGCCGACGAGCAGTACTTC. Protein: CASSGADEQYF. Looking up the rest from reference TRBV2 and TRBJ2-7 gives the full variable domain: EPEVTQTPSHQVTQMGQEVILRCVPISNHLYFYWYRQILGQKVEFLVSFYNNEISEKSEIFDDQFSVERPDGSNFTLKIRSTKLEDSAMYFCASSGADEQYFGPGTRLTVT.

The chain combines TRBV2 with TRBJ2-3, with 10 bases matching TRBD2. Germline V CDR1 and CDR2: SNHLY, FYNNEI. The V and J ends lost 5 bases and 0 bases, in that order; junction bases with no gene match: 8. The CDR3 runs 17 residues. The CDR3 reads CASSTGLAATSTDTQYF. CDR3 DNA sequence: TGTGCCAGCAGTACCGGACTAGCGGCGACTAGCACAGATACGCAGTATTTT.

The chain has TRBV19 and TRBJ1-1; D is possibly TRBD1 (5 bases). From germline, CDR1 is LNHDA and CDR2 SQIVND (reference sequence). The V end was cut by 7 bases, the J end by 4 bases, with 10 bases between. The CDR3 loop spans 12 amino acids. Written as DNA, the CDR3 is TGTGCCAGTACAAACGGGGGCACTGAAGCTTTCTTT. Encoded protein: CASTNGGTEAFF.

This clonotype was counted once. This rearrangement joins TRBV27 to TRBJ2-3; D is unresolved. Deletions cut 6 bases from V and 4 bases from J, with 14 bases between. This CDR3 is built from 14 residues. Germline values: CDR1 MNHEY, CDR2 SMNVEV (reference sequence). CDR3 DNA sequence: TGTGCCAGCAGCATTTTTGTGGGTGCAGATACGCAGTATTTT. Translated, it gives CASSIFVGADTQYF.

This clonotype was observed once. The chain recombines TRBV19 with TRBJ2-1, with no clear D. The CDR3 contains 15 residues. The V and J ends lost 3 bases and 0 bases respectively, with 9 bases between them. Germline CDR1 and CDR2: LNHDA and SQIVND (reference sequence). The CDR3 sequence is CASSIPPSSYNEQFF. Here the CDR3 DNA reads TGTGCCAGTAGTATCCCTCCTAGCTCCTACAATGAGCAGTTCTTC.

The chain uses TRBV5-1 and TRBJ1-1; D is perhaps TRBD1 (6 bases). V gave up 6 bases and J gave up 11 bases, with 20 bases separating them. Germline lookup yields CDR1 SGHRS and CDR2 YFSETQ. The length of the CDR3 is 13 residues. The CDR3: CASTNMGGVGAFF. The CDR3, as DNA: TGCGCCAGCACCAATATGGGGGGCGTGGGGGCTTTCTTT.

V is TRBV4-1 and J is TRBJ2-7; 10 nucleotides match TRBD1. Germline V lookup: CDR1 MGHRA, CDR2 YSYEKL. The CDR3 totals 15 residues. J lost 2 bases, V lost 4 bases, and 5 bases had no gene match. CDR3 sequence: CASSPPGQGPYEQYF. The CDR3 nucleotides are TGCGCCAGCAGCCCTCCGGGACAGGGGCCCTACGAGCAGTACTTC.

V is TRBV4-1 and J is TRBJ2-7, with 8 nucleotides matching TRBD2. The CDR3 runs to 15 residues. Germline loops: CDR1 MGHRA, CDR2 YSYEKL. Trimming cost V 6 bases and J 1 base; bases outside gene matches: 8. CDR3 DNA: TGCGCCAGCAGACTCCGGGGGGGCGAATCCTACGAGCAGTACTTC. Translating gives CASRLRGGESYEQYF.

The chain is built from TRBV10-3 and TRBJ1-5; TRBD1 might be the D (6 bases). Between the trimmed V and J ends, which lost 11 bases and 7 bases, there was a span of 9 bases. CDR1 and CDR2 (germline): ENHRY, SYGVKD. This CDR3 is 10 amino acids long. CDR3 nucleotide sequence: TGTGCCGGGAGGGGGCAGCCCCAGCATTTT. This translates into CAGRGQPQHF.

The rearrangement joins TRBV5-4 to TRBJ1-5, with D tentatively TRBD1 (6 bases). V shed 1 base and J shed 1 base, with 12 bases lying between them. Germline V gene sequence: CDR1 SGHNT, CDR2 YYREEE (reference sequence). CDR3 size: 16 residues. CDR3: CASSLTGRESNQPQHF. CDR3 nucleotide sequence: TGTGCCAGCAGCTTGACAGGGAGGGAGAGCAATCAGCCCCAGCATTTT. The complete variable domain, with remaining parts taken from reference TRBV5-4 and TRBJ1-5, reads ETGVTQSPTHLIKTRGQQVTLRCSSQSGHNTVSWYQQALGQGPQFIFQYYREEENGRGNFPPRFSGLQFPNYSSELNVNALELDDSALYLCASSLTGRESNQPQHFGDGTRLSIL.

This clonotype was detected once. The J gene is TRBJ2-5, the V gene TRBV12-3 or TRBV12-4; 14 bases are shared with TRBD2. V shed 5 bases and J 5 bases; nucleotides not matched to a gene: 4. The CDR3 loop spans 15 amino acids. CDR3 DNA: TGTGCCAGCAGTGGGACTAGCGGGAGCGAGGAGACCCAGTACTTC. Amino acids: CASSGTSGSEETQYF.

The chain couples TRBV27 to TRBJ1-2; D call uncertain. The germline V and J ends were trimmed by 6 bases and 6 bases, with 17 bases remaining between them. CDR3 length: 14 residues. Germline-derived CDR1 and CDR2 are MNHEY and SMNVEV (reference sequence). CDR3 protein: CASSSISLTDGYTF. In DNA, the CDR3 is TGTGCCAGCAGCTCCATAAGCCTTACGGATGGCTACACCTTC.

This chain uses TRBV19 with TRBJ2-7, with TRBD2 identical over 9 bases. This CDR3 comprises 14 residues. The junction had 5 bases not matched to a gene; V was cut back by 1 base and J by 7 bases. The V gene's germline CDR1 is LNHDA and CDR2 SQIVND (reference sequence). The CDR3 reads CASSIGSGSVEQYF. The CDR3 DNA reads TGTGCCAGTAGTATAGGTAGCGGGAGCGTGGAGCAGTACTTC.

This sequence joins TRBV29-1 and TRBJ2-1; TRBD2 matches 10 bases. The CDR3 has 13 amino acids. J was trimmed by 6 bases and V by 4 bases; bases with no gene match: 3. Germline lookup yields CDR1 SQVTM and CDR2 ANQGSEA. The CDR3 protein is CSVGGLAVNEQFF. DNA for the CDR3: TGCAGCGTTGGCGGACTAGCGGTCAATGAGCAGTTCTTC.

This clonotype was counted between two and nine times. V and J are TRBV29-1 and TRBJ2-1; 7 nucleotides line up with TRBD2. Trimming took 1 base from V and 10 from J; bases not matched to a gene: 4. Looked up from germline, CDR1 is SQVTM and CDR2 is ANQGSEA. The CDR3 spans 12 residues. This CDR3 is CSVEGLGGEQFF. The CDR3 DNA reads TGCAGCGTTGAAGGTCTGGGGGGGGAGCAGTTCTTC.